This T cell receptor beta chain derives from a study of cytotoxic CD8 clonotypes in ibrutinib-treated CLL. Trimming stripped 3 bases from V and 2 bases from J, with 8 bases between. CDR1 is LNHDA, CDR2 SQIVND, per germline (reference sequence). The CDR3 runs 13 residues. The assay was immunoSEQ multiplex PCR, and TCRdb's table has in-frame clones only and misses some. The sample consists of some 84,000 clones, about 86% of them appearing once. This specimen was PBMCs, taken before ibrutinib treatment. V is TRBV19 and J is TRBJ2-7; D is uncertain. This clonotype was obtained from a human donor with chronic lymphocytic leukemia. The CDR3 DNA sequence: TGTGCCAGTAGTATGGGTCTACCCTACGAGCAGTACTTC. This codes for CASSMGLPYEQYF.